The 29 T cell receptor beta chains listed next were all sequenced from one sample in a study of T cell responses to AZD1222 COVID-19 vaccine. Some clones are missing from TCRdb's copy, which holds only in-frame ones; the method was immunoSEQ multiplex PCR. The sample lists tens of thousands of clones, less than 90% occurring once. The sequencing here drew on peripheral blood, taken on day 0 of AZD1222 vaccination. These receptors were taken from an adult in good health.

The V gene is TRBV4-1, the J gene TRBJ1-5; TRBD1 agrees at 8 bases. Germline CDR1 and CDR2: MGHRA and YSYEKL. The CDR3 is 15 amino acids. The ends lost 5 bases at V and 6 bases at J; junction bases unmatched: 9. The CDR3 protein is CASSYGQGARQPQHF. The CDR3 DNA sequence: TGCGCCAGCAGCTATGGACAGGGTGCACGTCAGCCCCAGCATTTT.

V and J are TRBV27 and TRBJ2-7; tentatively, D is TRBD1 (6 bases). V shed 6 bases and J shed 2 bases, with 20 bases lying between them. The CDR3 extends over 16 amino acids. Germline loops: CDR1 MNHEY, CDR2 SMNVEV (reference sequence). The CDR3 region has the DNA TGTGCCAGCAGACCCTCACCGGGACAAGGGGCCTACGAGCAGTACTTC. The encoded protein is CASRPSPGQGAYEQYF.

J is TRBJ1-2 and V is TRBV7-9, with 8 bases identical to TRBD1. The germline CDR1 and CDR2 sequences are SEHNR and FQNEAQ (reference sequence). V shed 5 bases and J 4 bases; nucleotides not matched to a gene: 9. The CDR3 loop spans 15 amino acids. The CDR3 here is CASSPPNRGSYGYTF. The CDR3 DNA reads as TGTGCCAGCAGCCCGCCTAACAGGGGGAGCTATGGCTACACCTTC. Looking up the rest from reference TRBV7-9 and TRBJ1-2 gives the full variable domain: DTGVSQNPRHKITKRGQNVTFRCDPISEHNRLYWYRQTLGQGPEFLTYFQNEAQLEKSRLLSDRFSAERPKGSFSTLEIQRTEQGDSAMYLCASSPPNRGSYGYTFGSGTRLTVV.

The CDR3 DNA reads as TGTATGGGCAGTTACACTGAAGCTTTCTTT. Protein product: CMGSYTEAFF. The rearrangement joins TRBV30 to TRBJ1-1, with D unclear. The CDR3 runs 10 residues. Germline-derived CDR1 and CDR2 are GTSNPN and SVGIG (reference sequence). Combining the CDR3 with reference TRBV30 and TRBJ1-1 gives the whole variable domain SQTIHQWPATLVQPVGSPLSLECTVEGTSNPNLYWYRQAAGRGLQLLFYSVGIGQISSEVPQNLSASRPQDRQFILSSKKLLLSDSGFYLCMGSYTEAFFGQGTRLTVV.

The chain joins TRBV5-5 to TRBJ1-2; D remains unclear. The CDR3 sequence is 12 residues long. Trimming left V 2 bases short and J 8 bases short, with 10 bases between. The germline V gene encodes CDR1 SGHKS and CDR2 YYEKEE (reference sequence). The CDR3 DNA follows: TGTGCCAGCAGCTTCGACCAGCGGGGCTACACCTTC. Protein: CASSFDQRGYTF.

The chain joins TRBV21-1 to TRBJ2-7; the D segment call TRBD1 is taken from the table without a DNA check. TRBV21-1 is a pseudogene. This CDR3 has 15 residues. For the CDR3, the DNA is TGTGCCAGCAGCACTTCCGGGACAGGGGAAAACGAGCAGTACTTC. This encodes CASSTSGTGENEQYF.

This chain links TRBV7-2 with TRBJ2-3, with a weak D call TRBD1 (5 bases). CDR3 length: 14 residues. Germline V gives CDR1 SGHTA, CDR2 FQGNSA. Deletions cut 4 bases from V and 3 bases from J, with 11 bases between. CDR3 bases: TGTGCCAGCAGCTCAGGGTTTGGGACAGATACGCAGTATTTT. It translates to CASSSGFGTDTQYF.

This chain links TRBV5-4 with TRBJ1-6; D is uncertain. The CDR3 length is 12 residues. With 4 bases removed from V and 7 bases from J, the gap between germline ends came to 6 bases. Germline V gene lookup returns CDR1 SGHNT and CDR2 YYREEE (reference sequence). The CDR3 sequence: CASSDQNSPLHF. The CDR3, as DNA: TGTGCCAGCAGCGACCAAAATTCACCCCTCCACTTT.

The chain links TRBV10-1 to TRBJ2-7; TRBD2 matches 16 bases. With 8 bases clipped from V and 2 bases from J, the junction kept 12 bases outside the gene matches. The CDR3 runs to 18 residues. Germline CDR1 WNHNN, CDR2 SYGVQD (reference sequence). The CDR3 reads CASPRPGTSGRGTYEQYF. CDR3 bases: TGCGCCAGCCCTCGACCGGGGACTAGCGGGAGGGGAACCTACGAGCAGTACTTC.

This chain links TRBV29-1 with TRBJ2-7; possible D gene TRBD2, 5 bases. Trimming took off 4 bases at V and 6 bases at J, with 19 bases between the two ends. This CDR3 is built from 14 residues. CDR1 and CDR2 from the germline V gene are SQVTM and ANQGSEA. The CDR3 loop reads CSVAGRGETTEQYF. The CDR3 nucleotides read TGCAGCGTTGCTGGACGGGGTGAAACTACCGAGCAGTACTTC.

This clone was counted once. CDR3 sequence (DNA): TGTGCCAGCAGTCTACAGGGTGGCAATCAGCCCCAGCATTTT. It is translated as CASSLQGGNQPQHF. V is TRBV28 and J is TRBJ1-5; tentatively, D is TRBD1 (6 bases). Trimming shortened V by 5 bases and J by 2 bases, and 10 bases separated the two germline ends. The CDR3 extends over 14 amino acids. Germline values: CDR1 MDHEN, CDR2 SYDVKM.

This chain connects TRBV11-2 to TRBJ2-1, with TRBD1 matching 9 bases. Germline assignment: CDR1 SGHAT and CDR2 FQNNGV. The CDR3 is 17 amino acids. The J segment lost 6 bases and the V segment lost 5 bases, leaving 14 bases of the junction unmatched. The CDR3 is CASSPKIGGQGINEQFF. CDR3 DNA: TGTGCCAGCAGCCCCAAGATCGGGGGACAGGGAATCAATGAGCAGTTCTTC.

This sequence joins TRBV10-1 and TRBJ2-1; 14 bases map to TRBD2. V lost 4 bases to trimming and J lost 10 bases; unmatched junction nucleotides: 6. CDR3 length: 15 residues. Looked up from germline, CDR1 is WNHNN and CDR2 is SYGVQD (reference sequence). The CDR3 loop reads CASSATSGGAEEQFF. As DNA, the CDR3 is TGCGCCAGCAGTGCGACTAGCGGGGGGGCGGAAGAGCAGTTCTTC.

This clone came up once. The rearrangement links TRBV6-5 to TRBJ1-1; 7 bases match TRBD1. The CDR3 contains 14 residues. CDR1 is MNHEY, CDR2 SVGAGI, per germline. Trimming removed 2 bases from V and 5 bases from J; junction bases left unmatched: 5. The CDR3 sequence is CASSYGTVGTEAFF. The CDR3 DNA is TGTGCCAGCAGTTACGGGACAGTAGGGACTGAAGCTTTCTTT.

The chain combines TRBV6-5 with TRBJ2-2; 7 bases align to TRBD1. V lost 5 bases to trimming and J lost 4 bases; unmatched junction nucleotides: 7. The CDR3 sequence is 15 residues long. The germline CDR1 and CDR2 sequences are MNHEY and SVGAGI. The CDR3 is CASSPLGTATGELFF. DNA of the CDR3: TGTGCCAGCAGTCCCCTCGGGACAGCCACCGGGGAGCTGTTTTTT.

The V gene is TRBV10-2, the J gene TRBJ1-1; D gene unclear. The V gene's germline CDR1 is WSHSY and CDR2 SAAADI. The CDR3 is made up of 11 amino acids. Trimming pared 8 bases from V and 0 bases from J, leaving 4 bases between. CDR3: CASVLNTEAFF. CDR3 nucleotides: TGCGCCAGCGTGCTGAACACTGAAGCTTTCTTT.

The J gene is TRBJ1-6, the V gene TRBV9; tentative D call: TRBD1 (6 bases). Trimming pared 2 bases from V and 13 bases from J, leaving 16 bases between. The CDR3 contains 14 residues. CDR1 is SGDLS, CDR2 YYNGEE, per germline. CDR3 sequence (DNA): TGTGCCAGCAGCGTCGAGGGGGATGGGCCGCCCCTCCACTTT. As protein: CASSVEGDGPPLHF.

The chain joins TRBV19 to TRBJ2-7; the D gene is possibly TRBD2 (6 bases). Per germline, CDR1 LNHDA and CDR2 SQIVND (reference sequence). V lost 5 bases, J lost 2 bases, and 13 bases lay in between. This CDR3 is built from 14 residues. CDR3 sequence: CASSVSEGTYEQYF. Here the CDR3 DNA reads TGTGCCAGTAGTGTCTCGGAGGGGACCTACGAGCAGTACTTC.

This clone was counted once. This chain joins TRBV27 and TRBJ1-2; D is perhaps TRBD1 (5 bases). Germline values: CDR1 MNHEY, CDR2 SMNVEV (reference sequence). Trimming took off 2 bases at V and 8 bases at J, with 15 bases between the two ends. The CDR3 length is 14 residues. The CDR3 region is CASSLGGVTDGYTF. The CDR3 DNA reads TGTGCCAGCAGTTTAGGAGGGGTGACTGACGGCTACACCTTC.

This chain links TRBV4-2 with TRBJ2-3; TRBD2 agrees at 10 bases. Trimming took 5 bases from V and 3 from J; bases not matched to a gene: 8. The CDR3 sequence is 16 residues long. The germline V gene has CDR1 LGHNA and CDR2 YNFKEQ. CDR3 sequence: CASSSRTSGTTDTQYF. Written as DNA, the CDR3 is TGTGCCAGCAGCTCCCGGACTAGCGGTACGACAGATACGCAGTATTTT.

The chain couples TRBV6-5 to TRBJ1-1, with D hard to call. Trimming left V 6 bases short and J 4 bases short, with 9 bases between. Germline assignment: CDR1 MNHEY and CDR2 SVGAGI. CDR3 length equals 12 residues. In DNA, the CDR3 is TGTGCCAGCAGGGAGGCAGGCACTGAAGCTTTCTTT. Residues: CASREAGTEAFF.

The chain uses TRBV19 and TRBJ1-1, with 7 bases matching TRBD1. The CDR3 covers 16 residues. Germline V gives CDR1 LNHDA, CDR2 SQIVND (reference sequence). The junction had 12 bases not matched to a gene; V was cut back by 4 bases and J by 4 bases. The CDR3 spells CASSTAATGVSTEAFF. The CDR3 region has the DNA TGTGCCAGTAGTACCGCGGCCACAGGGGTGAGCACTGAAGCTTTCTTT.

The rearrangement joins TRBV6-2 or TRBV6-3 to TRBJ2-1, with 13 positions matching TRBD2. V lost 6 bases and J lost 0; bases outside the gene matches: 8. The germline V gene has CDR1 MNHEY and CDR2 SVGEGT. The CDR3 consists of 18 residues. The CDR3 nucleotides read TGTGCCAGCAGCCTTACTAGCGGGAGGGCCACCTCCTACAATGAGCAGTTCTTC. This translates into CASSLTSGRATSYNEQFF.

V gene TRBV2 combines with J gene TRBJ1-5; 7 bases map to TRBD1. Trimming removed 5 bases from V and 6 bases from J; junction bases left unmatched: 10. CDR1 and CDR2 (germline): SNHLY, FYNNEI. CDR3 size: 15 residues. The CDR3 loop reads CASSPTGILSQPQHF. The CDR3 DNA follows: TGTGCCAGCAGTCCGACAGGGATCTTAAGTCAGCCCCAGCATTTT. Supplemented by reference TRBV2 and TRBJ1-5, the full variable domain reads EPEVTQTPSHQVTQMGQEVILRCVPISNHLYFYWYRQILGQKVEFLVSFYNNEISEKSEIFDDQFSVERPDGSNFTLKIRSTKLEDSAMYFCASSPTGILSQPQHFGDGTRLSIL.

The CDR3 sequence is CASINRDTGEFF. The CDR3 DNA is TGTGCCAGCATTAACCGGGACACGGGTGAGTTCTTC. The gene calls are TRBV6-5 and TRBJ2-1; a weak D match, TRBD1 (6 bases). This CDR3 comprises 12 residues. Germline lookup yields CDR1 MNHEY and CDR2 SVGAGI. The germline V and J ends were trimmed by 7 bases and 14 bases, with 18 bases remaining between them.

This chain uses TRBV10-3 with TRBJ2-2, with D possibly matching TRBD1 (6 bases). Germline V lookup: CDR1 ENHRY, CDR2 SYGVKD. Deletions cut 6 bases from V and 0 bases from J, with 11 bases between. The CDR3 has 15 amino acids. The CDR3 region is CAIRSTGANTGELFF. For the CDR3, the DNA is TGTGCCATCAGATCGACAGGCGCGAACACCGGGGAGCTGTTTTTT.

The chain carries TRBV4-1 and TRBJ2-2; tentatively, D is TRBD2 (6 bases). The germline V and J ends were trimmed by 6 bases and 3 bases, with 11 bases remaining between them. Germline CDR1 and CDR2: MGHRA and YSYEKL. The CDR3 runs 14 residues. DNA for the CDR3: TGCGCCAGCAGGTCGGGAGTCGACACCGGGGAGCTGTTTTTT. Translating gives CASRSGVDTGELFF.

The CDR3 spells CASSLNIILNEQFF. CDR3 coding DNA: TGTGCCAGCAGTTTGAACATAATTCTCAATGAGCAGTTCTTC. The chain links TRBV6-2 or TRBV6-3 to TRBJ2-1; D is uncertain. CDR3 length: 14 residues. Trimming took 4 bases from V and 6 from J, leaving 13 bases between them. The germline V gene encodes CDR1 MNHEY and CDR2 SVGEGT.

The V and J genes are TRBV28 and TRBJ1-4; a possible D gene is TRBD1 (6 bases). The germline gives CDR1 MDHEN, CDR2 SYDVKM. Trimming shortened V by 4 bases and J by 8 bases, and 8 bases separated the two germline ends. This CDR3 is built from 12 residues. CDR3 residues: CASSSGQEKLFF. The CDR3 region has the DNA TGTGCCAGCAGTTCGGGACAAGAAAAACTGTTTTTT.